Described below is a single TCR beta chain sequence and its context. Its target is not known. The junction differs from germline at one of its ends, possibly a read error. The data belong to a study of graft-versus-host responses after intestinal transplantation. Here immunoSEQ multiplex PCR was the method, and the copy in TCRdb shows in-frame clones only, minus some. The sample shows around 110,000 clones, approximately 90% of them seen only once. The sequencing here drew on unstimulated CD4+ T cells sorted from spleen or lymph node cells, taken before intestinal transplant. The TCR comes from a human donor who received an intestinal transplant.

The CDR3: CASSDTGTSGRAPIHF. DNA of the CDR3: TGTGCCAGCAGTGACACCGGGACTAGCGGGAGGGCTCCCATACATTTT. The rearrangement uses TRBV6-1 and TRBJ2-3; 16 bases are a match to TRBD2. This CDR3 contains 16 residues. CDR1 MNHNS and CDR2 SASEGT come from the germline V gene.